This TCR beta chain comes out of a study of CD8 T cells in ankylosing spondylitis. Germline CDR1 SGHTA, CDR2 FQGTGA. J lost 5 bases, V lost 5 bases, and 7 bases had no gene match. The CDR3 sequence is 14 residues long. Molecular-barcoded quantitative 5'-RACE produced these TCR beta libraries. TCRdb called the 5' RACE reads again in MiXCR, with one record for every CDR3 protein. The table has about 33,000 distinct CDR3 sequences, approximately 15% seen once. Study-level results: The authors reported significant enrichment of disease-linked clones in matched ankylosing spondylitis synovial fluid. Researchers report that disease-linked clones proved CD8+ and relatively rare in peripheral blood. Ankylosing spondylitis blood seemed to carry a telltale TCR beta motif made of several highly homologous variants.

This clonotype turned up a few times. Antigen specificity is unknown. This receptor was taken from a male donor with ankylosing spondylitis or in good health (not recorded which). J is TRBJ1-1 and V is TRBV7-3; 8 positions agree with TRBD1. Sequenced input: blood. The chain's CDR3 is CASSTGQGKTEAFF. CDR3 bases: TGTGCCAGCAGCACAGGACAGGGTAAAACTGAAGCTTTCTTT.